This TCR beta chain emerged from a study of blood T cell repertoires in COVID-19. Whole-study context: Italy, Spain and the United States were the sources of the convalescent and acute COVID-19 samples. Sources were T cells, B-cell-depleted T cells, or PBMCs; the material itself was cDNA or gDNA.

Methods used by the authors: Reference gene primers were amplified, and this amplification served to estimate nucleated cell counts. TCRdb keeps only in-frame clones here, not all; method: immunoSEQ multiplex PCR. V and J calls and clone size come straight from that table; D and trimming were deduced from the DNA. Here the sample spans 90,000 to 120,000 clones, roughly 80% being singletons. The CDR3 runs 13 residues. Germline values: CDR1 LGHNA, CDR2 YSLEER. With 4 bases removed from V and 6 bases from J, the gap between germline ends came to 12 bases. V gene TRBV4-3 combines with J gene TRBJ1-2; D not certain. This receptor was identified in a human donor in a cohort sampled during active COVID-19. The sample comprised peripheral blood. The CDR3 loop is CASSLYGSNGYTF. The CDR3 DNA reads TGCGCCAGCAGCCTATATGGCAGTAATGGCTACACCTTC.